This TCR beta chain was profiled in a study of T cell responses to AZD1222 COVID-19 vaccine. Deletions cut 5 bases from V and 0 bases from J, with 15 bases between. This CDR3 contains 16 residues. In germline, CDR1 is SGHRS, CDR2 YFSETQ. For this clone: Its antigen is still unknown.

The repertoire was sequenced with immunoSEQ multiplex PCR; TCRdb's copy has only in-frame clones and lacks some. This sample yields 140,000 to 150,000 clones, of which over 75% are seen a single time; 1.4% to 1.5% belongs to the top ten. Study results and caveats: Spike-specific TCRs gained breadth and depth after people received two AZD1222 doses. Most donors were white British and more were female, and clonal diversity was possibly underestimated. Targets within unmutated variant regions were reportedly found for nearly half of spike-specific TCRs.

The sample was peripheral blood, taken on day 0 of AZD1222 vaccination. The genes are TRBV5-1 and TRBJ2-1; D possibly uses TRBD1 or TRBD2 (6 bases each). The sequence came from an adult in good health. CDR3 sequence reads: CASRPGATSSYNEQFF. The CDR3 DNA reads TGCGCCAGCAGACCGGGGGCCACCTCCTCCTACAATGAGCAGTTCTTC.